Shown below are 24 T cell receptor beta chains from a single sample sequenced in a study of patients and donors after allogeneic stem cell transplantation. TCRdb ran MiXCR on the RT-PCR reads and lists one entry per CDR3 protein. The sample shows approximately 200,000 distinct CDR3 sequences, 38% of them seen only once. The sequenced material came from blood, either unsorted or a sorted T cell fraction (not recorded which). These receptors were taken from a human donor who was either an allogeneic HSCT recipient or a stem cell or donor lymphocyte infusion donor (not recorded which). It is not recorded whose cells these are; they may come from a transplant donor.

This chain links TRBV29-1 with TRBJ1-1; 9 bases line up with TRBD1. CDR3 length: 11 amino acids. Germline V CDR1 and CDR2: SQVTM, ANQGSEA. With V trimmed by 7 bases and J by 7 bases, 4 bases remained unmatched. CDR3 region: CSGLDRGEAFF. The CDR3 DNA reads TGCAGCGGGCTGGACAGGGGTGAAGCTTTCTTT.

The chain couples TRBV27 to TRBJ1-6; D is undetermined. Trimming removed 5 bases at V and 0 bases at J, with 8 bases between. The CDR3 length is 15 residues. Germline loops: CDR1 MNHEY, CDR2 SMNVEV (reference sequence). The CDR3 bases are TGTGCCAGCAGTATAGAGAGCTCCTATAATTCACCCCTCCACTTT. This encodes CASSIESSYNSPLHF.

The J gene is TRBJ2-1, the V gene TRBV12-3 or TRBV12-4, with D maybe TRBD1 (5 bases). The CDR3 contains 16 residues. With 6 bases removed from V and 2 bases from J, the gap between germline ends came to 17 bases. This chain's CDR3 is CASSPLGARPYNEQFF. CDR3 in DNA: TGTGCCAGCAGCCCCCTAGGGGCGAGACCCTACAATGAGCAGTTCTTC.

The chain joins TRBV20-1 to TRBJ2-1; D is unresolved. The germline V gene encodes CDR1 DFQATT and CDR2 SNEGSKA (reference sequence). Trimming left V 3 bases short and J 10 bases short, with 19 bases between. The CDR3 length is 14 residues. CDR3 amino acids: CSASNPSVSWEQFF. DNA for the CDR3: TGCAGTGCTAGTAACCCGTCGGTATCCTGGGAGCAGTTCTTC.

This chain uses TRBV6-6 with TRBJ1-1; TRBD1 is a possible D gene (5 bases). Germline V lookup: CDR1 MNHNY, CDR2 SVGAGI (reference sequence). Between the trimmed V and J ends, which lost 8 bases and 5 bases, there was a span of 12 bases. The CDR3 consists of 12 residues. CDR3 nucleotide sequence: TGTGCCAGCCGTGGGGAGGGGACTGAAGCTTTCTTT. Translating it yields CASRGEGTEAFF.

The chain couples TRBV15 to TRBJ1-2, with 8 nucleotides matching TRBD1. Germline trimming cut 0 bases from V and 4 bases from J; bases unmatched to any gene: 4. The germline CDR1 and CDR2 sequences are LNHNV and YYDKDF (reference sequence). CDR3 length: 15 amino acids. DNA for the CDR3: TGTGCCACCAGCAGAGATCCGGGACAGGCCTATGGCTACACCTTC. It codes for CATSRDPGQAYGYTF. The entire variable domain, with the rest obtained from reference TRBV15 and TRBJ1-2, is as follows: DAMVIQNPRYQVTQFGKPVTLSCSQTLNHNVMYWYQQKSSQAPKLLFHYYDKDFNNEADTPDNFQSRRPNTSFCFLDIRSPGLGDTAMYLCATSRDPGQAYGYTFGSGTRLTVV.

This chain uses TRBV6-6 with TRBJ1-1; D remains unclear. The CDR3 spans 13 residues. V dropped 7 bases and J dropped 5 bases, with 14 bases sitting between them. The V gene's germline CDR1 is MNHNY and CDR2 SVGAGI (reference sequence). CDR3 bases: TGTGCCAGCACCCGCTCATTAGCGACTGAAGCTTTCTTT. Its translation is CASTRSLATEAFF.

CDR3 sequence: CASSRIADTGELFF. The CDR3 nucleotides are TGCGCCAGCAGCCGCATCGCGGACACCGGGGAGCTGTTTTTT. The rearrangement links TRBV5-1 to TRBJ2-2, with D uncertain. The CDR3 is 14 residues long. Germline lookup yields CDR1 SGHRS and CDR2 YFSETQ. V was clipped by 4 bases and J by 3 bases, with 10 bases between them. Drawing the rest from reference TRBV5-1 and TRBJ2-2, the complete variable domain is KAGVTQTPRYLIKTRGQQVTLSCSPISGHRSVSWYQQTPGQGLQFLFEYFSETQRNKGNFPGRFSGRQFSNSRSEMNVSTLELGDSALYLCASSRIADTGELFFGEGSRLTVL.

This rearrangement joins TRBV20-1 to TRBJ1-3; no reliable D call. CDR1 and CDR2 (germline): DFQATT, SNEGSKA (reference sequence). Trimming removed 3 bases from V and 8 bases from J, with 14 bases in between. The length of the CDR3 is 13 residues. This CDR3 is CSASGVFSDTIYF. CDR3 coding DNA: TGCAGTGCTAGTGGGGTTTTTAGTGACACCATATATTTT.

This chain joins TRBV12-3 or TRBV12-4 and TRBJ2-3, with TRBD2 matching over 10 bases. The CDR3 has 17 amino acids. The trim removed 4 bases at V and 6 bases at J, leaving 13 bases unmatched. DNA of the CDR3: TGTGCCAGCAGTTCCGCCAGTAGCGGGGGGCCAGGGGATACGCAGTATTTT. Encoded protein: CASSSASSGGPGDTQYF.

This chain connects TRBV15 to TRBJ1-6, with no clear D. Trimming pared 1 base from V and 7 bases from J, leaving 8 bases between. The V gene's germline CDR1 is LNHNV and CDR2 YYDKDF (reference sequence). The CDR3 extends over 14 amino acids. In DNA, the CDR3 is TGTGCCACCAGCAGAGCGGTGGGAAATTCACCCCTCCACTTT. This encodes CATSRAVGNSPLHF.

This clonotype turned up a few times. The V call is TRBV12-3 or TRBV12-4, the J call TRBJ1-2; unclear D gene. Trimming took off 0 bases at V and 2 bases at J, with 13 bases between the two ends. The CDR3 runs to 16 residues. CDR3 coding DNA: TGTGCCAGCAGTTTAGCCCCCCCGATCCTGAACTATGGCTACACCTTC. Translation: CASSLAPPILNYGYTF.

This clonotype was counted a few times. This chain uses TRBV5-1 with TRBJ1-5; 7 bases align to TRBD1. The CDR3 spans 17 residues. The V gene end was trimmed by 0 bases and the J gene end by 1 base; junction bases not matched to a gene: 7. CDR1 and CDR2 from the germline V gene are SGHRS and YFSETQ. CDR3 amino acids: CASSLGSAGGSNQPQHF. DNA for the CDR3: TGCGCCAGCAGCTTGGGCTCGGCAGGGGGAAGCAATCAGCCCCAGCATTTT.

This chain uses TRBV5-1 with TRBJ2-7, with 9 bases identical to TRBD1. V dropped 1 base and J dropped 5; count of bases not matched to a gene: 4. The CDR3 spans 14 residues. Germline CDR1 is SGHRS and CDR2 is YFSETQ. In nucleotides, the CDR3 is TGCGCCAGCAGCTTGTTGGGGACAGGGAACGAGCAGTACTTC. The encoded protein is CASSLLGTGNEQYF.

The chain is built from TRBV5-5 and TRBJ2-2; D tentatively reads TRBD1 or TRBD2 (5 bases each). Germline V CDR1 and CDR2: SGHKS, YYEKEE (reference sequence). The CDR3 is made up of 16 amino acids. Trimming shortened V by 4 bases and J by 4 bases, and 17 bases separated the two germline ends. This CDR3 reads CASSPRGPLATGELFF. The CDR3 DNA sequence: TGTGCCAGCAGCCCCCGGGGCCCGCTTGCCACCGGGGAGCTGTTTTTT.

This clonotype turned up a few times. The chain links TRBV4-3 to TRBJ2-1, with TRBD2 matching over 8 bases. V was clipped by 0 bases and J by 2 bases; unmatched bases: 6. The germline gives CDR1 LGHNA, CDR2 YSLEER. The length of the CDR3 is 17 residues. The CDR3 loop reads CASSQDPSGGPYNEQFF. The CDR3 DNA reads TGCGCCAGCAGCCAAGATCCGTCGGGGGGGCCCTACAATGAGCAGTTCTTC.

As concerns this clonotype: One base away lies a much larger clone, so this may be a sequencing read error. J is TRBJ1-5 and V is TRBV28, with a tentative D call TRBD1 (5 bases). Germline loops: CDR1 MDHEN, CDR2 SYDVKM. The CDR3 is made up of 13 amino acids. The germline V and J ends were trimmed by 10 bases and 2 bases, with 12 bases remaining between them. CDR3 protein: CAILQGGNQPQHF. CDR3 nucleotide sequence: TGTGCCATCCTTCAGGGTGGCAATCAGCCCCAGCATTTT.

This clonotype has more than one count but fewer than ten. The chain combines TRBV9 with TRBJ2-7; D ambiguous. Trimming stripped 0 bases from V and 3 bases from J, with 13 bases between. Germline CDR1 is SGDLS and CDR2 is YYNGEE. The CDR3 covers 15 residues. The CDR3 is CASSVGPSRYYEQYF. CDR3 nucleotides: TGTGCCAGCAGCGTAGGTCCCTCTAGATACTACGAGCAGTACTTC.

V usage is TRBV15 and J usage is TRBJ1-3, with D perhaps TRBD1 (6 bases). The germline gives CDR1 LNHNV, CDR2 YYDKDF (reference sequence). The V and J ends lost 3 bases and 6 bases respectively, with 12 bases between them. The CDR3 sequence is 14 residues long. The CDR3 region has the DNA TGTGCCACCAGCAGGGGAGGACAGCTAAACACCATATATTTT. Amino acids: CATSRGGQLNTIYF.

This clonotype has only a few counts. V and J are TRBV19 and TRBJ1-5; 7 nucleotides agree with TRBD1. The CDR3 has 14 residues. V dropped 4 bases and J dropped 9; count of bases not matched to a gene: 9. Germline CDR1 reads LNHDA; CDR2 reads SQIVND (reference sequence). DNA of the CDR3: TGTGCCAGTAGTACCGGGACAGTCCCTCGGCCCCAGCATTTT. It encodes CASSTGTVPRPQHF.

This clonotype showed up just a few times. The rearrangement links TRBV7-9 to TRBJ1-2, with 7 bases lining up with TRBD1. The CDR3 extends over 14 amino acids. CDR1 SEHNR and CDR2 FQNEAQ come from the germline V gene (reference sequence). Losses at the gene ends were 0 bases for V and 6 bases for J; bases not matched to a gene: 4. The CDR3 bases are TGTGCCAGCAGCTTAGCTTGGGACAGCGATGGCTACACCTTC. Protein sequence: CASSLAWDSDGYTF.

This clonotype was detected once. The V and J genes are TRBV6-1 and TRBJ2-7; D tentatively reads TRBD1 or TRBD2 (5 bases each). CDR1 MNHNS and CDR2 SASEGT come from the germline V gene. V lost 4 bases and J 2 bases, leaving 18 bases between the germline ends. The CDR3 has 16 amino acids. Here the CDR3 reads CASSAGALGLTYEQYF. The DNA of the CDR3 is TGTGCCAGCAGTGCCGGGGCCCTGGGGCTAACCTACGAGCAGTACTTC.

This clonotype was observed a few times. The rearrangement joins TRBV10-3 to TRBJ1-6, with D tentatively TRBD1 (5 bases). CDR3 length: 15 amino acids. CDR1 and CDR2 from the germline V gene are ENHRY and SYGVKD. The V end was cut by 10 bases, the J end by 8 bases, with 21 bases between. The CDR3, as DNA: TGTGCCACCCGCGGGGCCATATTGGTCGATTCACCCCTCCACTTT. Translated, it gives CATRGAILVDSPLHF.

The chain combines TRBV12-3 or TRBV12-4 with TRBJ1-2; D is unresolved. The CDR3 is made up of 11 amino acids. With 3 bases removed from V and 7 bases from J, the gap between germline ends came to 6 bases. The CDR3 sequence: CASSFMGGYTF. The CDR3 coding sequence is TGTGCCAGCAGTTTTATGGGTGGCTACACCTTC.